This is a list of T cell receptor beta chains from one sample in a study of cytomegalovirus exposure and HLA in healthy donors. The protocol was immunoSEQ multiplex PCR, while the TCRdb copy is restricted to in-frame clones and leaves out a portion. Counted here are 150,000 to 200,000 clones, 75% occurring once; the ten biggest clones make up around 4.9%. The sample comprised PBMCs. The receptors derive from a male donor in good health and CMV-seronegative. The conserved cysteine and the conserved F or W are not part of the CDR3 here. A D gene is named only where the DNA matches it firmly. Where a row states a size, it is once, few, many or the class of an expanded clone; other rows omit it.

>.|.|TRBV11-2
ASSFRDTEAF
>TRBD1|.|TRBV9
ASSFSTGGVETQY
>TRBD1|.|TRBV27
ASILRGQGNTEAF
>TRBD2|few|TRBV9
ASSLGTSGKETQY
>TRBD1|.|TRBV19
ASIRTGGDAEAF
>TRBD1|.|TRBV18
ASSPVGTVRSGANVLT
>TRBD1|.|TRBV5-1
AIPGQGLRGGELF
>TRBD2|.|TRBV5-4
ASSFSGRALTGELF
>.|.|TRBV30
AWKEGTGTDTQY
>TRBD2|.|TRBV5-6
ASRRLADTYEQY
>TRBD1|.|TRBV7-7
ASSAAGTGAPRY
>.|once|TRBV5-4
ASRPGDSYEQY
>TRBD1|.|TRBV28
ASRSGGAGEKLF
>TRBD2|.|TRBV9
ASSAILAGSYNEQF
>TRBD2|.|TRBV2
ASSDEAGGIETQY
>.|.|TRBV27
ASSPVFGHLNSPLH
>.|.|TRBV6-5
ASSYVEGTSYNEQF
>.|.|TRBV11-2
ASRLLRSQETQY
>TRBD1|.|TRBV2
ASRAGQGNNEQF
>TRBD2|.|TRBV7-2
ASSRTAGTRGETQY
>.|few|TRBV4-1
ASSLDPGTVGENIQY
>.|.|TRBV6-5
ASSYQGEKLF
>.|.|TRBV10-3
AISDRNQPQH
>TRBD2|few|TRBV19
ATSPTSGIYEQY
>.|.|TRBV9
ASQGTNTGELF
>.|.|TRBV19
ASIRGANTGELF
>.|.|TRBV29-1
SVEEEDYNYEQY
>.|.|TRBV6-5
ASSFARNTEAF
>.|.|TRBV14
ANRGRLNEKLF
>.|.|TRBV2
ASSLPENEKLF